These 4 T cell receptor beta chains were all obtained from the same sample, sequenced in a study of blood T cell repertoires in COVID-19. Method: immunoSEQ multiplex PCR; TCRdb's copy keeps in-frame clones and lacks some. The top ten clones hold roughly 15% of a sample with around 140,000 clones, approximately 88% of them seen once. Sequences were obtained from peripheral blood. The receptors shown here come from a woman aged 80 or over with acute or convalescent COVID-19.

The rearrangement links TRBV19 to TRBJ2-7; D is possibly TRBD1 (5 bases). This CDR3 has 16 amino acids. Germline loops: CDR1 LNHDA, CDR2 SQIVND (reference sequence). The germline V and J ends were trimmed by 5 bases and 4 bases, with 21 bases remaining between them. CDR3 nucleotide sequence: TGTGCCAGTAGTCCCAACAGGCAAGGCGGCCGATACGAGCAGTACTTC. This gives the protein CASSPNRQGGRYEQYF.

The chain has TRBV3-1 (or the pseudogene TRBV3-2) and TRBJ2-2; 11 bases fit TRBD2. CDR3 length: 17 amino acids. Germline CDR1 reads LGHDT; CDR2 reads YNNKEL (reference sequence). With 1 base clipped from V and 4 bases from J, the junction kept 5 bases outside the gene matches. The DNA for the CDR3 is TGTGCCAGCAGCCAAGGGCTAGCGGGGGGCCTCACCGGGGAGCTGTTTTTT. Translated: CASSQGLAGGLTGELFF.

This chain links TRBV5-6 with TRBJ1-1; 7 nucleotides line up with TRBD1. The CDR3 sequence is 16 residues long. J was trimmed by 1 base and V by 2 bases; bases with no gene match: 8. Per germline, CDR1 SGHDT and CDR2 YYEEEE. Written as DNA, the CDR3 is TGTGCCAGCAGCTTATTCGGGACAGACTGGAACACTGAAGCTTTCTTT. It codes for CASSLFGTDWNTEAFF.

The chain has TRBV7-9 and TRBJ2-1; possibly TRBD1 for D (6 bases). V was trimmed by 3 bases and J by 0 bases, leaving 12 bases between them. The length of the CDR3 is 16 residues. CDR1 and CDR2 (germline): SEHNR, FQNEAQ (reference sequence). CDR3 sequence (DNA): TGTGCCAGCAGCTTGGCTGGACAGACCTCCTACAATGAGCAGTTCTTC. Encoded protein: CASSLAGQTSYNEQFF.